Listed here are 11 T cell receptor beta chains from one sample, sequenced in a study of T cell changes during pregnancy in multiple sclerosis (dated by TCRdb to between 2017 and 2020). Receptors were amplified or captured by the immunoSEQ multiplex PCR assay. What TCRdb holds here is the immuneACCESS table cut down to in-frame rearrangements. Part of the clones is not present; checked against another copy, under half of the missing clones reflect an unresolved V gene, and the others are unexplained. The sample table contains around 35,000 clones; only one count was recorded for around 92% of them. 0.4% to 0.6% of the sample comes from the top ten. Sequences were derived from CD4+ T cells from peripheral blood mononuclear cells, sampled after pregnancy. The receptors derive from a female donor with multiple sclerosis, enrolled in a pregnancy study.

This chain links TRBV7-2 with TRBJ2-2; 9 positions match TRBD1. Per the germline V gene, CDR1 is SGHTA and CDR2 is FQGNSA. The CDR3 runs 14 residues. The junction had 5 bases not matched to a gene; V was cut back by 5 bases and J by 7 bases. CDR3 sequence: CASSPQGAGGELFF. The CDR3 nucleotides read TGTGCCAGCAGCCCACAGGGGGCAGGCGGGGAGCTGTTTTTT. Full variable domain (remainder filled in from reference TRBV7-2 and TRBJ2-2): GAGVSQSPSNKVTEKGKDVELRCDPISGHTALYWYRQSLGQGLEFLIYFQGNSAPDKSGLPSDRFSAERTGGSVSTLTIQRTQQEDSAVYLCASSPQGAGGELFFGEGSRLTVL.

The V gene is TRBV7-9, the J gene TRBJ1-1; D uncertain. V was shortened by 6 bases and J by 0 bases, with 14 bases between the two germline ends. The CDR3 consists of 15 residues. Germline V CDR1 and CDR2: SEHNR, FQNEAQ (reference sequence). The CDR3 DNA reads as TGTGCCAGCAGTGGTACCCCCACTTTGAACACTGAAGCTTTCTTT. Protein sequence: CASSGTPTLNTEAFF.

The chain is built from TRBV11-1 and TRBJ2-5, with TRBD1 matching 12 bases. Germline trimming cut 5 bases from V and 4 bases from J; bases unmatched to any gene: 5. The CDR3 contains 15 residues. Germline lookup yields CDR1 SGHAT and CDR2 FQDESV (reference sequence). DNA of the CDR3: TGTGCCAGCAGCCGGGGACAGGGGGCTGGAGAGACCCAGTACTTC. The encoded protein is CASSRGQGAGETQYF.

The chain couples TRBV5-1 to TRBJ2-2; 8 positions agree with TRBD1. CDR1 and CDR2 (germline): SGHRS, YFSETQ. The CDR3 spans 15 residues. V lost 4 bases, J lost 0 bases, and 2 bases stayed unmatched. The CDR3 DNA follows: TGCGCCAGCAGCCAGACAGGGGCGAACACCGGGGAGCTGTTTTTT. Its protein is CASSQTGANTGELFF.

The V call is TRBV19, the J call TRBJ1-4; D is uncertain. V gave up 5 bases and J gave up 8 bases, with 18 bases separating them. Germline V CDR1 and CDR2: LNHDA, SQIVND (reference sequence). The CDR3 extends over 15 amino acids. The CDR3 loop is CASSPGKHSNEKLFF. The DNA for the CDR3 is TGTGCCAGTAGTCCGGGGAAGCACTCGAACGAAAAACTGTTTTTT. Full variable domain (remainder filled in from reference TRBV19 and TRBJ1-4): DGGITQSPKYLFRKEGQNVTLSCEQNLNHDAMYWYRQDPGQGLRLIYYSQIVNDFQKGDIAEGYSVSREKKESFPLTVTSAQKNPTAFYLCASSPGKHSNEKLFFGSGTQLSVL.

V usage is TRBV11-2 and J usage is TRBJ2-4; the match to TRBD1 covers 7 bases. CDR1 and CDR2 (germline): SGHAT, FQNNGV. The CDR3 totals 18 residues. The trim removed 5 bases at V and 0 bases at J, leaving 13 bases unmatched. The CDR3 reads CASSPYTGAALAKNIQYF. The CDR3 nucleotides are TGTGCCAGCAGCCCATATACAGGGGCCGCACTAGCCAAAAACATTCAGTACTTC.

This sequence joins TRBV7-7 and TRBJ2-1; 10 bases agree with TRBD2. Germline V lookup: CDR1 SSHAT, CDR2 FNYEAQ (reference sequence). V trimming: 5 bases; J trimming: 10 bases; junction bases outside the gene matches: 14. CDR3 length: 16 amino acids. This chain's CDR3 is CASSTLAGGSKTEQFF. In nucleotides, the CDR3 is TGTGCCAGCAGCACCTTAGCGGGGGGCTCGAAGACCGAGCAGTTCTTC.

CDR3 coding DNA: TGCAGCTCGGCGGAGGGGTCTACCAAAGGTGGAGAGACCCAGTACTTC. Residues: CSSAEGSTKGGETQYF. The rearrangement links TRBV29-1 to TRBJ2-5; weak D call: TRBD2 (6 bases). CDR3 size: 16 residues. The V end was cut by 8 bases, the J end by 4 bases, with 26 bases between. Germline V gene data show CDR1 as SQVTM and CDR2 as ANQGSEA.

The chain is built from TRBV4-1 and TRBJ2-2; 7 bases match TRBD2. V lost 2 bases, J lost 6 bases, and 12 bases stayed unmatched. CDR1 MGHRA and CDR2 YSYEKL come from the germline V gene. The CDR3 consists of 17 residues. This CDR3 reads CASSQSALAAFAGELFF. CDR3 DNA: TGCGCCAGCAGCCAAAGCGCCCTAGCGGCCTTCGCCGGGGAGCTGTTTTTT.

The chain combines TRBV29-1 with TRBJ2-1; a weak D match, TRBD2 (6 bases). The CDR3 runs 14 residues. V was cut by 4 bases and J by 10 bases, with 20 bases left in between. Looked up from germline, CDR1 is SQVTM and CDR2 is ANQGSEA. This chain's CDR3 is CSVVWNIIGGEQFF. The CDR3 coding sequence is TGCAGCGTTGTTTGGAATATTATTGGGGGGGAGCAGTTCTTC.

The CDR3 spells CAISESGGVMNTEAFF. CDR3 nucleotide sequence: TGTGCCATCAGTGAGTCGGGGGGAGTAATGAACACTGAAGCTTTCTTT. The chain has TRBV10-3 and TRBJ1-1, with a possible D match to TRBD1 (5 bases). Germline V gene sequence: CDR1 ENHRY, CDR2 SYGVKD. There are 16 residues in the CDR3. V lost 0 bases and J 0 bases, leaving 11 bases between the germline ends.